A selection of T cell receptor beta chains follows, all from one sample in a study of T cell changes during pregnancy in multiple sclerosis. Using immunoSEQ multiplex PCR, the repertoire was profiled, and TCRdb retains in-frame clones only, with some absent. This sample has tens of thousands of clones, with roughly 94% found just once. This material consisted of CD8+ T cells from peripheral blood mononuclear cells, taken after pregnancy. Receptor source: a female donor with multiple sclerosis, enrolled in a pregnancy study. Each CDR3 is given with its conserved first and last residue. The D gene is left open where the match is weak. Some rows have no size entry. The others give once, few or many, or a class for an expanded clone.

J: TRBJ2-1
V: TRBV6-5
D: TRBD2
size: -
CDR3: CASSYSGLAGANEQFF
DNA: TGTGCCAGCAGTTACTCGGGACTAGCGGGAGCAAATGAGCAGTTCTTC

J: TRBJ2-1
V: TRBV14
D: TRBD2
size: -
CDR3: CASSLRLATDNEQFF
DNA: TGTGCCAGCAGCTTACGACTAGCCACCGACAATGAGCAGTTCTTC

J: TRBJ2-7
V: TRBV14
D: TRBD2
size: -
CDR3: CASSPGGLGAYEQYF
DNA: TGTGCCAGCAGCCCGGGGGGGCTAGGGGCCTACGAGCAGTACTTC

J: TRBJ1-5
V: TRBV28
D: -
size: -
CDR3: CASSLNRYSNQPQHF
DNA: TGTGCCAGCAGTTTAAACAGATATAGCAATCAGCCCCAGCATTTT

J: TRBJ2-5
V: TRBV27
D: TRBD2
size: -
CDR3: CASSQGGLAALETQYF
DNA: TGTGCCAGCAGCCAAGGGGGACTAGCGGCCCTAGAGACCCAGTACTTC

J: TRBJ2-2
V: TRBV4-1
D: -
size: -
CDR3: CASSQDRTNTGELFF
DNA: TGCGCCAGCAGCCAAGACAGGACGAACACCGGGGAGCTGTTTTTT

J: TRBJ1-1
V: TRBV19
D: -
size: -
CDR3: CASTRSYTEAFF
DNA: TGTGCCAGTACTCGTAGCTACACTGAAGCTTTCTTT

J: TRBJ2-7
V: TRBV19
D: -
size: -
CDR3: CASSITGNYEQYF
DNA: TGTGCCAGTAGTATCACGGGAAACTACGAGCAGTACTTC

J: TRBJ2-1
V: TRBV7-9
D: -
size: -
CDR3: CASSLAEDEQFF
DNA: TGTGCCAGCAGCTTAGCGGAGGATGAGCAGTTCTTC

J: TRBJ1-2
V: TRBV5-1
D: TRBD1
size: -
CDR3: CASSLLTGGDYGYTF
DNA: TGCGCCAGCAGCTTGCTAACAGGGGGTGACTATGGCTACACCTTC

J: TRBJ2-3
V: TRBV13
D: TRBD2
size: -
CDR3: CASIGLAGGISDTQYF
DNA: TGTGCCAGCATCGGACTAGCGGGAGGAATTTCAGATACGCAGTATTTT

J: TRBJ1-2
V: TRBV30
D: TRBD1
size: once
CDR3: CAWTLADRDGYTF
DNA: TGTGCCTGGACATTGGCGGACAGGGATGGCTACACCTTC

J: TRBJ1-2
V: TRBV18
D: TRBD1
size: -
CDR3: CASSPPGTGGSYGYTF
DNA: TGTGCCAGCTCACCACCTGGGACAGGGGGCTCCTATGGCTACACCTTC

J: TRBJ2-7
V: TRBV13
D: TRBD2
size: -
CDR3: CASSLGTSGPGQGEQYF
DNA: TGTGCCAGCAGCTTAGGGACTAGCGGCCCTGGGCAAGGAGAGCAGTACTTC

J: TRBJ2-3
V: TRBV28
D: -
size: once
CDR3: CASRREVAQYF
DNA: TGTGCCAGCAGGCGGGAAGTGGCGCAGTATTTT

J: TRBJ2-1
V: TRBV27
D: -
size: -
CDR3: CASTYGGSYYNEQFF
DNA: TGTGCCAGCACTTACGGAGGGAGTTACTACAATGAGCAGTTCTTC

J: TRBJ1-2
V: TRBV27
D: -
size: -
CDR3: CASVSLEGGWYGYTF
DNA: TGTGCCAGCGTTTCCCTGGAGGGAGGTTGGTATGGCTACACCTTC

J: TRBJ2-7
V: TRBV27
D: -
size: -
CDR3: CASSWSGTYEQYF
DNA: TGTGCCAGCAGCTGGAGCGGAACCTACGAGCAGTACTTC

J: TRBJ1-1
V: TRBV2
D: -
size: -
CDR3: CASSEARNTEAFF
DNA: TGTGCCAGCAGTGAAGCCAGGAACACTGAAGCTTTCTTT

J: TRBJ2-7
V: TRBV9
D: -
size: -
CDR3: CASSVAAGVYEQYF
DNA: TGTGCCAGCAGCGTAGCCGCAGGGGTTTACGAGCAGTACTTC

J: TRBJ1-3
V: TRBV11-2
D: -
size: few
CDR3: CASSLRAGPSSGNTIYF
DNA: TGTGCCAGCAGCTTACGCGCGGGCCCGAGCTCTGGAAACACCATATATTTT

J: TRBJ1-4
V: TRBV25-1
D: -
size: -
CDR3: CASSEYLQGEKLFF
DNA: TGTGCCAGCAGTGAATATTTGCAGGGGGAAAAACTGTTTTTT

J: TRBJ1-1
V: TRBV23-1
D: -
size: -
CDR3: CASSQSRVLCGPQNTEAFF
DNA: TGCGCCAGCAGTCAATCGAGGGTCTTGTGCGGACCTCAGAACACTGAAGCTTTCTTT

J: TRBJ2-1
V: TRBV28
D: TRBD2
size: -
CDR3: CASSLPSGGLSDEQFF
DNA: TGTGCCAGCAGTTTGCCGAGCGGGGGCCTTTCCGATGAGCAGTTCTTC

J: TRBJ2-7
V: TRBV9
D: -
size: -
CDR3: CASSGNSGEQYF
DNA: TGTGCCAGCAGCGGAAATAGCGGAGAGCAGTACTTC

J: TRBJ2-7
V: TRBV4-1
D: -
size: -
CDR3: CASSQELAGRYEQYF
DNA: TGCGCCAGCAGCCAAGAATTGGCGGGAAGGTACGAGCAGTACTTC

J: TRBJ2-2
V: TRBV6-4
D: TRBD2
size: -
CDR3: CASSELAGSGELFF
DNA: TGTGCCAGCAGTGAACTAGCGGGAAGTGGGGAGCTGTTTTTT

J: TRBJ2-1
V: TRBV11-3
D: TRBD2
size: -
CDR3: CASSLTAGGLYNEQFF
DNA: TGTGCCAGCAGTTTAACAGCGGGAGGGCTCTACAATGAGCAGTTCTTC

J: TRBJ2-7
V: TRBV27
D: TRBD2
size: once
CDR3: CASSLLAGGNYEQYF
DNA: TGTGCCAGCAGTTTGCTAGCGGGGGGTAACTACGAGCAGTACTTC

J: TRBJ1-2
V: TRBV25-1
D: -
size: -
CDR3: CASSDTGYGYTF
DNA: TGTGCCAGCAGTGACACCGGCTATGGCTACACCTTC

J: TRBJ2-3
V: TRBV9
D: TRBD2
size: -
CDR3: CASTGGRGDTQYF
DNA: TGTGCCTCCACCGGCGGGAGAGGAGATACGCAGTATTTT

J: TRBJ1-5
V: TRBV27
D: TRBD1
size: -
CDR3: CASSPTGANQPQHF
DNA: TGTGCCAGCAGTCCGACAGGGGCGAATCAGCCCCAGCATTTT

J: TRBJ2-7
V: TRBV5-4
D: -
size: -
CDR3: CASSLRESEQYF
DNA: TGTGCCAGCAGCCTCCGGGAGTCCGAGCAGTACTTC

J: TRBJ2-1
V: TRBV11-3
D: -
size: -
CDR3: CASSIAGGYNEQFF
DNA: TGTGCCAGCAGTATTGCGGGTGGATACAATGAGCAGTTCTTC

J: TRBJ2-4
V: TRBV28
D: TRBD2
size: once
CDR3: CASSLGEGTIAKNIQYF
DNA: TGTGCCAGCAGTCTTGGGGAGGGAACTATAGCCAAAAACATTCAGTACTTC

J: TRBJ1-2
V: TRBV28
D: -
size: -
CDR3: CATRKGLANYGYTF
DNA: TGTGCCACCAGGAAGGGGTTAGCTAACTATGGCTACACCTTC

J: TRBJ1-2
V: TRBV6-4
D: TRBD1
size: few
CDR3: CASSPSGQGYYGYTF
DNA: TGTGCCAGCAGTCCCTCGGGACAGGGCTACTATGGCTACACCTTC

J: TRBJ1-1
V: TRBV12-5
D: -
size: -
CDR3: CASSLMNTEAFF
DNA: TGTGCGTCGTCCCTAATGAACACTGAAGCTTTCTTT

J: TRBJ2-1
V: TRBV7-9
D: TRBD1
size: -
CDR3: CASSPDRGWGSEQFF
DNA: TGTGCCAGCAGCCCCGACAGGGGTTGGGGCAGTGAGCAGTTCTTC

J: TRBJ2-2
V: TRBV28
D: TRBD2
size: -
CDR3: CASSSLSAGVIAGELFF
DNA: TGTGCCAGCAGTTCGCTGTCAGCGGGAGTGATAGCCGGGGAGCTGTTTTTT

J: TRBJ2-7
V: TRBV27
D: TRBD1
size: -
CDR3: CASSSGTGGYEQYF
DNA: TGTGCCAGCAGTAGCGGGACAGGGGGCTACGAGCAGTACTTC

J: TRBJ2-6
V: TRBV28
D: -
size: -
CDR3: CASHSAGRDSGANVLTF
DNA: TGTGCCAGCCATTCAGCGGGTCGGGACTCTGGGGCCAACGTCCTGACTTTC

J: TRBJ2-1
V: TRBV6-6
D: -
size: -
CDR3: CASSYPFGNEQFF
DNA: TGTGCCAGCAGTTACCCATTCGGGAATGAGCAGTTCTTC

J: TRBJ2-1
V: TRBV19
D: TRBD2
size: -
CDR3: CASSIDLVGTINEQFF
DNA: TGTGCCAGTAGTATAGATCTGGTTGGGACTATCAATGAGCAGTTCTTC

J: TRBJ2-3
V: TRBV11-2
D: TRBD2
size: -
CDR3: CASSLVSGSTVTDTQYF
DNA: TGTGCCAGCAGCTTAGTTAGCGGGAGTACGGTCACAGATACGCAGTATTTT